The 26 T cell receptor beta chains below all came from one sample that was sequenced in a study of control samples from healthy donors and cancer patients. Some clones are missing from TCRdb's copy, which holds only in-frame ones; the method was immunoSEQ multiplex PCR. The sample comprises around 230,000 clones, over 90% of which are singletons, and approximately 1.4% rests with the top ten. The specimen sequenced was blood. The receptors were sampled from a man aged 50 to 59 in good health.

This chain links TRBV19 with TRBJ2-7, with D perhaps matching TRBD1 (5 bases). Trimming pared 7 bases from V and 6 bases from J, leaving 19 bases between. Germline V gene data show CDR1 as LNHDA and CDR2 as SQIVND (reference sequence). The CDR3 loop spans 14 amino acids. CDR3 loop: CASTIDRQLFEQYV. Here the CDR3 DNA reads TGTGCCAGTACCATAGACAGACAACTCTTCGAGCAGTACGTC.

This chain links TRBV3-1 (or the pseudogene TRBV3-2) with TRBJ2-7; tentative D call: TRBD2 (7 bases). V gave up 11 bases and J gave up 5 bases, with 16 bases separating them. The CDR3 loop spans 12 amino acids. Germline-derived CDR1 and CDR2 are LGHDT and YNNKEL (reference sequence). The CDR3 spells CASARGANEQYF. The DNA of the CDR3 is TGTGCCTCAGCCCGGGGGGCCAACGAGCAGTACTTC.

V and J are TRBV11-3 and TRBJ1-2; D is possibly TRBD1 (6 bases). The CDR3 runs to 14 residues. From germline, CDR1 is SGHNT and CDR2 YENEEA. V shed 10 bases and J shed 4 bases, with 19 bases lying between them. The chain's CDR3 is CANPPGQLIYGYTF. In DNA, the CDR3 is TGTGCCAACCCACCGGGACAATTGATCTATGGCTACACCTTC. The entire variable domain, with the rest obtained from reference TRBV11-3 and TRBJ1-2, is as follows: EAGVVQSPRYKIIEKKQPVAFWCNPISGHNTLYWYLQNLGQGPELLIRYENEEAVDDSQLPKDRFSAERLKGVDSTLKIQPAELGDSAVYLCANPPGQLIYGYTFGSGTRLTVV.

The chain employs TRBV11-2 and TRBJ1-4; a possible D gene is TRBD1 (5 bases). V lost 4 bases and J 8 bases, leaving 20 bases between the germline ends. CDR1 and CDR2 (germline): SGHAT, FQNNGV. CDR3 length: 16 amino acids. In DNA form, the CDR3 reads TGTGCCAGCAGCTCTCAAAGCAGTGTCCAGGGAGAAAAACTGTTTTTT. This sequence encodes CASSSQSSVQGEKLFF.

The chain employs TRBV7-9 and TRBJ2-6, with D uncertain. Trimming took off 8 bases at V and 0 bases at J, with 5 bases between the two ends. Germline V lookup: CDR1 SEHNR, CDR2 FQNEAQ (reference sequence). The CDR3 is 13 amino acids. The CDR3, as DNA: TGTGCCAGCGATGCCTCTGGGGCCAACGTCCTGACTTTC. Translation: CASDASGANVLTF.

The rearrangement links TRBV5-5 to TRBJ2-7; 7 bases are shared with TRBD2. CDR1 is SGHKS, CDR2 YYEKEE, per germline (reference sequence). The CDR3 is 14 residues long. The V gene end was trimmed by 0 bases and the J gene end by 6 bases; junction bases not matched to a gene: 6. The CDR3 nucleotides are TGTGCCAGCAGCTTGGTCGGGGGGACGGGCGAGCAGTACTTC. As protein: CASSLVGGTGEQYF.

The chain couples TRBV10-3 to TRBJ1-3, with no clear D. V gave up 0 bases and J gave up 0 bases, with 9 bases separating them. Germline CDR1 and CDR2: ENHRY and SYGVKD. CDR3 size: 16 residues. The CDR3: CAISESVRNSGNTIYF. The CDR3 nucleotides are TGTGCCATCAGTGAGTCTGTCAGGAACTCTGGAAACACCATATATTTT.

The chain joins TRBV5-1 to TRBJ2-1; 10 bases fit TRBD2. The CDR3 runs 16 residues. The V gene end was trimmed by 5 bases and the J gene end by 7 bases; junction bases not matched to a gene: 12. CDR1 and CDR2 (germline): SGHRS, YFSETQ. CDR3 loop: CASRKQASGGVNEQFF. The CDR3 DNA is TGCGCCAGCAGGAAGCAGGCTAGCGGGGGCGTTAATGAGCAGTTCTTC.

The chain carries TRBV5-1 and TRBJ1-2, with TRBD1 matching over 9 bases. This CDR3 has 17 residues. J gave up 1 base and V 0 bases, and 7 bases lay outside the gene matches. Germline V lookup: CDR1 SGHRS, CDR2 YFSETQ. The CDR3 region has the DNA TGCGCCAGCAGCTTGGTTTTCGGGACAGGGTTTAACTATGGCTACACCTTC. Its translation: CASSLVFGTGFNYGYTF.

This clone has just one count. This rearrangement joins TRBV5-5 to TRBJ1-4, with D perhaps matching TRBD1 (6 bases). The CDR3 runs 14 residues. The germline gives CDR1 SGHKS, CDR2 YYEKEE (reference sequence). V was cut by 0 bases and J by 8 bases, with 11 bases left in between. CDR3 DNA sequence: TGTGCCAGCAGCTTGGCGGGGGCCCGGGAAAAACTGTTTTTT. It codes for CASSLAGAREKLFF.

This clone came up once. This chain joins TRBV18 and TRBJ1-1; 8 nucleotides agree with TRBD1. Germline CDR1 and CDR2: KGHSH and LQKENI. V lost 5 bases, J lost 8 bases, and 1 base stayed unmatched. This CDR3 region has 11 residues. CDR3 nucleotides: TGTGCCAGCTCATGGGACAGGGAAGCTTTCTTT. This codes for CASSWDREAFF. Full variable domain (rest looked up from reference TRBV18 and TRBJ1-1): NAGVMQNPRHLVRRRGQEARLRCSPMKGHSHVYWYRQLPEEGLKFMVYLQKENIIDESGMPKERFSAEFPKEGPSILRIQQVVRGDSAAYFCASSWDREAFFGQGTRLTVV.

J is TRBJ2-3 and V is TRBV24-1; the match to TRBD1 covers 7 bases. The V and J ends lost 2 bases and 1 base, in that order; junction bases with no gene match: 5. In germline, CDR1 is KGHDR, CDR2 SFDVKD. The CDR3 totals 16 residues. In DNA, the CDR3 is TGTGCCACCAGTGATTCTCAGGGGGTGGGCACAGATACGCAGTATTTT. Protein sequence: CATSDSQGVGTDTQYF.

CDR3 protein: CASSLGGVAYNEQFF. As DNA, the CDR3 is TGTGCCAGCAGCCTGGGGGGGGTAGCCTACAATGAGCAGTTCTTC. V usage is TRBV6-5 and J usage is TRBJ2-1; TRBD2 aligns across 7 bases. V shed 6 bases and J 2 bases; nucleotides not matched to a gene: 7. CDR1 and CDR2 from the germline V gene are MNHEY and SVGAGI. The CDR3 is 15 residues long.

The gene calls are TRBV11-2 and TRBJ1-3, with D possibly matching TRBD1 (5 bases). The CDR3 contains 15 residues. V lost 5 bases and J 0 bases, leaving 11 bases between the germline ends. Per the germline V gene, CDR1 is SGHAT and CDR2 is FQNNGV. The chain's CDR3 is CASSRDGLSGNTIYF. CDR3 DNA: TGTGCCAGCAGCCGGGACGGCCTCTCTGGAAACACCATATATTTT.

V usage is TRBV4-1 and J usage is TRBJ1-2; D unresolved. The CDR3 runs 16 residues. V gave up 3 bases and J gave up 1 base, with 15 bases separating them. From germline, CDR1 is MGHRA and CDR2 YSYEKL. CDR3 in amino acids: CASSQNPWSGNYGYTF. CDR3 DNA sequence: TGCGCCAGCAGCCAGAACCCTTGGTCAGGTAACTATGGCTACACCTTC.

The chain couples TRBV11-2 to TRBJ2-1, with D possibly TRBD2 on 5 matching bases. Germline V gene sequence: CDR1 SGHAT, CDR2 FQNNGV. Trimming removed 5 bases from V and 4 bases from J, with 9 bases in between. This CDR3 spans 13 amino acids. The CDR3 here is CASSLSGYNEQFF. DNA for the CDR3: TGTGCCAGCAGCCTCAGCGGATACAATGAGCAGTTCTTC.

The chain carries TRBV12-3 or TRBV12-4 and TRBJ2-7; unclear D gene. Trimming removed 3 bases from V and 5 bases from J, with 8 bases in between. The CDR3 contains 12 residues. The CDR3 loop reads CASSLAPDEQYV. DNA for the CDR3: TGTGCCAGCAGTTTGGCCCCAGACGAGCAGTACGTC.

This chain links TRBV19 with TRBJ1-5, with D tentatively TRBD1 (6 bases). The germline V gene has CDR1 LNHDA and CDR2 SQIVND (reference sequence). The CDR3 loop spans 17 amino acids. The V end lost 3 bases, the J end lost 4 bases, and 19 bases lay between the germline ends. CDR3 DNA: TGTGCCAGTAGTATGAGGGGGGGCGGCAATCAAAATCAGCCCCAGCATTTT. This codes for CASSMRGGGNQNQPQHF.

The chain couples TRBV27 to TRBJ1-2; D is ambiguous. V lost 5 bases to trimming and J lost 4 bases, with 14 bases between them. The CDR3 contains 14 residues. Germline V gene data show CDR1 as MNHEY and CDR2 as SMNVEV (reference sequence). In DNA, the CDR3 is TGTGCCAGCAGTCTCGGACGGTTCTTCTATGGCTACACCTTC. This gives the protein CASSLGRFFYGYTF.

The chain uses TRBV3-1 (or the pseudogene TRBV3-2) and TRBJ2-5; D is perhaps TRBD1 or TRBD2 (5 bases each). Germline lookup yields CDR1 LGHDT and CDR2 YNNKEL (reference sequence). The CDR3 consists of 15 residues. The germline V and J ends were trimmed by 4 bases and 1 base, with 13 bases remaining between them. The DNA of the CDR3 is TGTGCCAGCAGCCCCCCGGGGCGGATCCAAGAGACCCAGTACTTC. Protein: CASSPPGRIQETQYF.

V gene TRBV27 combines with J gene TRBJ1-5, with D uncertain. Trimming removed 5 bases from V and 0 bases from J, with 20 bases in between. Germline CDR1 and CDR2: MNHEY and SMNVEV (reference sequence). The CDR3 contains 18 residues. This chain's CDR3 is CASSPMDRVTYSNQPQHF. The CDR3 region has the DNA TGTGCCAGCAGTCCGATGGACCGCGTTACTTATAGCAATCAGCCCCAGCATTTT.

The rearrangement links TRBV11-3 to TRBJ1-2; D is unresolved. CDR1 and CDR2 (germline): SGHNT, YENEEA. This CDR3 comprises 16 residues. V gave up 2 bases and J gave up 0 bases, with 13 bases separating them. In nucleotides, the CDR3 is TGTGCCAGCAGCTTAATCTTAGACAACGCTAACTATGGCTACACCTTC. Protein product: CASSLILDNANYGYTF.

The chain recombines TRBV6-5 with TRBJ1-4, with TRBD1 matching over 8 bases. The CDR3 extends over 15 amino acids. Germline V CDR1 and CDR2: MNHEY, SVGAGI. V lost 5 bases, J lost 8 bases, and 10 bases stayed unmatched. The CDR3 DNA is TGTGCCAGCAGTCCTGGACAGGGAGGCGGCGAAAAACTGTTTTTT. Its translation is CASSPGQGGGEKLFF.

This sequence joins TRBV4-1 and TRBJ2-6; no clear D. CDR1 and CDR2 from the germline V gene are MGHRA and YSYEKL. V lost 5 bases and J 1 base, leaving 6 bases between the germline ends. The CDR3 consists of 14 residues. The CDR3: CASSGTSGANVLTF. In nucleotides, the CDR3 is TGCGCCAGCAGCGGCACGTCTGGGGCCAACGTCCTGACTTTC.

This rearrangement joins TRBV6-5 to TRBJ1-1; D remains ambiguous. The V and J ends lost 0 bases and 0 bases respectively, with 2 bases between them. Germline CDR1 and CDR2: MNHEY and SVGAGI. The CDR3 loop spans 13 amino acids. The CDR3 DNA reads TGTGCCAGCAGTTACTCGCTGAACACTGAAGCTTTCTTT. Translated: CASSYSLNTEAFF.

This chain uses TRBV19 with TRBJ1-1; D may be TRBD1 (6 bases). This CDR3 region has 13 residues. Trimming took off 5 bases at V and 5 bases at J, with 12 bases between the two ends. Germline V CDR1 and CDR2: LNHDA, SQIVND (reference sequence). The CDR3 reads CASSQARGTEAFF. The CDR3 nucleotides are TGTGCCAGTAGTCAGGCCAGGGGAACTGAAGCTTTCTTT.